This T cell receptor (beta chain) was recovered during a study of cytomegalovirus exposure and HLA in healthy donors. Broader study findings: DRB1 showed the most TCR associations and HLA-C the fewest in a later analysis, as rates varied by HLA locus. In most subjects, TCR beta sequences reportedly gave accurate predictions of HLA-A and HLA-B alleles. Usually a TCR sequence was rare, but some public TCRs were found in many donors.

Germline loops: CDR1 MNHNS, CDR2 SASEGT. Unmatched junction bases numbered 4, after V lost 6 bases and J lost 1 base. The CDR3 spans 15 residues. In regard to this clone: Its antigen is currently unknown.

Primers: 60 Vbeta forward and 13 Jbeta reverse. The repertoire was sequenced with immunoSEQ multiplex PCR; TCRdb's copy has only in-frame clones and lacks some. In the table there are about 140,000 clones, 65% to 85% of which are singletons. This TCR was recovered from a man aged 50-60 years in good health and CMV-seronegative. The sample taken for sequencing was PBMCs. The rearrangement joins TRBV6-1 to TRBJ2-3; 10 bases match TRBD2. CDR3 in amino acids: CASRLTSGRTDTQYF. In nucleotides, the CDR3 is TGTGCCAGCAGGCTGACTAGCGGGCGCACAGATACGCAGTATTTT.